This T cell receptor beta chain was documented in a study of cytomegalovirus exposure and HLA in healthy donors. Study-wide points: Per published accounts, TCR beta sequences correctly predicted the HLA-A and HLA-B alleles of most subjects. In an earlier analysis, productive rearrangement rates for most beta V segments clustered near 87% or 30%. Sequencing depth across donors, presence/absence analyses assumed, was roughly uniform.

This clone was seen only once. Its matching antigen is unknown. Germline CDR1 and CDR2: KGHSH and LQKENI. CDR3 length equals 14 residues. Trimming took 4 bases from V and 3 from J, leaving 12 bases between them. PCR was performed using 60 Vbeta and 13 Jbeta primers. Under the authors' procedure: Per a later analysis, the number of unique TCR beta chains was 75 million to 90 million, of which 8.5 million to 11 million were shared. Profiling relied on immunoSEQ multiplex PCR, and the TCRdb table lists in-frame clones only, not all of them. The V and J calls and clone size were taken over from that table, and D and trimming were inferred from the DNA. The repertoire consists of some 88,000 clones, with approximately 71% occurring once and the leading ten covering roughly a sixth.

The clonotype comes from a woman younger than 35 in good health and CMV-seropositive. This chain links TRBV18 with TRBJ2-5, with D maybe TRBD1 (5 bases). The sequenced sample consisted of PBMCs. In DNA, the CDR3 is TGTGCCAGCTCACGACAGAATCCCAAAGAGACCCAGTACTTC. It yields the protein CASSRQNPKETQYF.